Following are 23 T cell receptor beta chains from one sample sequenced in a study of glioma-infiltrating T cells. The iRepertoire nested amplicon-rescue multiplex PCR amplified TCR alpha and beta CDR3s from RNA. TCRdb used MiXCR to reprocess the multiplex PCR reads, holding one entry per CDR3 protein. The data show approximately 17,000 distinct CDR3 sequences, nearly 60% seen once. The sample consisted of glioma tissue, nonneoplastic brain tissue, or PBMCs (not recorded which). The receptors were sampled from a human donor with low-grade glioma or glioblastoma, undergoing nonglioma brain surgery, or in good health (not recorded which).

This clonotype occurred a few times. The J gene is TRBJ1-1, the V gene TRBV20-1; D gene unclear. The CDR3 is made up of 15 amino acids. Per the germline V gene, CDR1 is DFQATT and CDR2 is SNEGSKA (reference sequence). Trimming removed 5 bases from V and 2 bases from J, with 18 bases in between. DNA of the CDR3: TGCAGTGCTCGGGCGGCAGGCCTACCCAACACTGAAGCTTTCTTT. Its protein is CSARAAGLPNTEAFF.

V gene TRBV19 combines with J gene TRBJ1-2; 9 nucleotides line up with TRBD1. CDR1 and CDR2 from the germline V gene are LNHDA and SQIVND (reference sequence). The V and J ends lost 8 bases and 4 bases, in that order; junction bases with no gene match: 2. CDR3 length: 12 amino acids. The CDR3 coding sequence is TGTGCCAGTCTGGACAGGGGCTATGGCTACACCTTC. Translation gives CASLDRGYGYTF.

This chain links TRBV7-2 with TRBJ2-2, with TRBD2 matching over 9 bases. The CDR3 sequence is 15 residues long. Trimming took 6 bases from V and 5 from J; bases not matched to a gene: 7. Germline assignment: CDR1 SGHTA and CDR2 FQGNSA. CDR3 nucleotides: TGTGCCAGCAGACCGGGCGGGAGGGCGACCGGGGAGCTGTTTTTT. As protein: CASRPGGRATGELFF. Together with reference TRBV7-2 and TRBJ2-2, the CDR3 gives the full variable domain: GAGVSQSPSNKVTEKGKDVELRCDPISGHTALYWYRQSLGQGLEFLIYFQGNSAPDKSGLPSDRFSAERTGGSVSTLTIQRTQQEDSAVYLCASRPGGRATGELFFGEGSRLTVL.

This clonotype was found many times. The chain uses TRBV7-8 and TRBJ1-3; TRBD1 is a possible D gene (6 bases). The CDR3 is 15 residues long. Trimming removed 4 bases at V and 2 bases at J, with 12 bases between. Looked up from germline, CDR1 is SGHVS and CDR2 is FQNEAQ. Here the CDR3 DNA reads TGTGCCAGCAGCTCTACAGGGAACCCTGGAAACACCATATATTTT. Translation gives CASSSTGNPGNTIYF.

V is TRBV27 and J is TRBJ2-3, with 7 bases matching TRBD2. After removal of 2 bases from V and 5 bases from J, the junction contained 4 bases not matched to a gene. The CDR3 is 14 residues long. Germline-derived CDR1 and CDR2 are MNHEY and SMNVEV (reference sequence). Here the CDR3 reads CASSLRLAEDTQYF. CDR3 in DNA: TGTGCCAGCAGTTTACGGCTAGCGGAAGATACGCAGTATTTT.

This clonotype has ten or more counts. V is TRBV24-1 and J is TRBJ2-2; 9 bases are a match to TRBD2. CDR1 is KGHDR, CDR2 SFDVKD, per germline. V lost 9 bases, J lost 0 bases, and 4 bases stayed unmatched. The CDR3 extends over 15 amino acids. This CDR3 is CATAGGAPNTGELFF. CDR3 in DNA: TGTGCCACCGCGGGAGGGGCCCCGAACACCGGGGAGCTGTTTTTT.

The chain joins TRBV28 to TRBJ2-1, with D tentatively TRBD1 (6 bases). Between the trimmed V and J ends, which lost 3 bases and 7 bases, there was a span of 13 bases. The V gene's germline CDR1 is MDHEN and CDR2 SYDVKM. The CDR3 runs to 14 residues. CDR3 amino acids: CASSFQGLWNEQFF. CDR3 coding DNA: TGTGCCAGCAGTTTTCAGGGGTTGTGGAATGAGCAGTTCTTC.

The rearrangement links TRBV15 to TRBJ2-1; the D gene is possibly TRBD2 (6 bases). The V gene's germline CDR1 is LNHNV and CDR2 YYDKDF (reference sequence). V lost 0 bases and J lost 6, with 15 bases in between. This CDR3 contains 16 residues. CDR3 sequence reads: CATSRDRAGWGNEQFF. The CDR3 region has the DNA TGTGCCACCAGCAGAGATAGGGCGGGATGGGGCAATGAGCAGTTCTTC.

This clonotype has at least ten counts. The V call is TRBV25-1, the J call TRBJ1-1; a possible D gene is TRBD1 (6 bases). V shed 7 bases and J shed 5 bases, with 17 bases lying between them. Germline V gene lookup returns CDR1 MGHDK and CDR2 SYGVNS. The length of the CDR3 is 14 residues. The CDR3 DNA reads as TGTGCCAGCAACAGGGACGGGCTGAGAACTGAAGCTTTCTTT. Its protein product is CASNRDGLRTEAFF.

This clonotype is large (0.1 to 1%). The chain is built from TRBV20-1 and TRBJ2-1, with D unresolved. The CDR3 is 15 residues long. CDR1 is DFQATT and CDR2 is SNEGSKA in the germline V gene (reference sequence). The V gene lost 6 bases and the J gene lost 0 bases, with 15 bases spanning the gap. The DNA for the CDR3 is TGCAGTGCAGCCGACACCCAGAGCTCCTACAATGAGCAGTTCTTC. This translates into CSAADTQSSYNEQFF.

The chain uses TRBV2 and TRBJ1-2; D remains ambiguous. This CDR3 spans 11 amino acids. Between the trimmed V and J ends, which lost 7 bases and 1 base, there was a span of 4 bases. Germline loops: CDR1 SNHLY, CDR2 FYNNEI. The CDR3 DNA reads TGTGCCAGCACCGATAACTATGGCTACACCTTC. As protein: CASTDNYGYTF.

This sequence joins TRBV28 and TRBJ1-1, with D unresolved. V was trimmed by 8 bases and J by 4 bases, leaving 11 bases between them. CDR3 length equals 12 residues. The germline V gene encodes CDR1 MDHEN and CDR2 SYDVKM. CDR3: CASARRTTEAFF. For the CDR3, the DNA is TGTGCCAGCGCGCGGAGAACCACTGAAGCTTTCTTT.

The chain has TRBV20-1 and TRBJ2-7; maybe TRBD2 (5 bases). Germline V gene lookup returns CDR1 DFQATT and CDR2 SNEGSKA (reference sequence). V was clipped by 1 base and J by 6 bases, with 16 bases between them. CDR3 length: 14 residues. The CDR3 loop is CSARGLSVDGEQYF. CDR3 sequence (DNA): TGCAGTGCTAGAGGGCTTAGCGTCGATGGCGAGCAGTACTTC.

The rearrangement joins TRBV27 to TRBJ1-1; no firm D call. Germline CDR1 and CDR2: MNHEY and SMNVEV (reference sequence). The germline V and J ends were trimmed by 2 bases and 1 base, with 8 bases remaining between them. This CDR3 comprises 14 residues. DNA of the CDR3: TGTGCCAGCAGTTTAGGCAGCACGAACACTGAAGCTTTCTTT. Its translation: CASSLGSTNTEAFF.

This clonotype was counted once. Since a much larger clone is just one base distant, this may be a read error. V is TRBV4-1 and J is TRBJ2-1, with a weak D call TRBD1 (5 bases). The CDR3 is 16 amino acids. Germline V gene data show CDR1 as MGHRA and CDR2 as YSYEKL. The DNA of the CDR3 is TGCGCCAGCAGGCAAGCATTCATCGGCCAGGGATATGAGCAGTTCTTC. Protein: CASRQAFIGQGYEQFF.

The table lists this clonotype with a few counts. The chain joins TRBV20-1 to TRBJ2-7; 10 bases agree with TRBD1. The CDR3 extends over 14 amino acids. J lost 4 bases, V lost 6 bases, and 9 bases had no gene match. Looked up from germline, CDR1 is DFQATT and CDR2 is SNEGSKA (reference sequence). The CDR3 loop is CSATPGTGAYEQYF. The DNA for the CDR3 is TGCAGTGCCACACCCGGGACAGGGGCTTACGAGCAGTACTTC.

As concerns this clonotype: A much larger clone differs by one base, so this may be a read error. J is TRBJ2-1 and V is TRBV29-1; no definite D call. CDR1 and CDR2 from the germline V gene are SQVTM and ANQGSEA. This CDR3 is built from 12 residues. CDR3 coding DNA: TGCAGCGTTGGGCCGCCTAACAATAAGCAGTTCTTC. It is translated as CSVGPPNNKQFF.

This chain links TRBV6-2 or TRBV6-3 with TRBJ1-1; TRBD1 is a possible D gene (6 bases). V dropped 0 bases and J dropped 11 bases, with 13 bases sitting between them. Germline lookup yields CDR1 MNHEY and CDR2 SVGEGT. This CDR3 is 13 amino acids long. The CDR3: CASSYSRGRQAFF. The CDR3 DNA reads TGTGCCAGCAGTTACTCTCGGGGGCGCCAGGCTTTCTTT.

The chain combines TRBV6-6 with TRBJ2-5; maybe TRBD1 (6 bases). The CDR3 runs 16 residues. In germline, CDR1 is MNHNY, CDR2 SVGAGI (reference sequence). Trimming left V 0 bases short and J 5 bases short, with 16 bases between. CDR3 bases: TGTGCCAGCAGTTACTCATCCCCAGGGGTCCAGGAGACCCAGTACTTC. Translating gives CASSYSSPGVQETQYF.

The chain joins TRBV28 to TRBJ2-7, with a tentative D call TRBD1 (5 bases). This CDR3 region has 12 residues. V dropped 6 bases and J dropped 4 bases, with 10 bases sitting between them. Germline-derived CDR1 and CDR2 are MDHEN and SYDVKM. The CDR3 DNA reads TGTGCCAGCAGACCGACAGTATACGAGCAGTACTTC. Protein sequence: CASRPTVYEQYF.

Details on this clonotype: A read error is likely, as this CDR3 ends without the conserved phenylalanine or tryptophan. J is TRBJ1-1 and V is TRBV6-6; TRBD1 agrees at 8 bases. The CDR3 consists of 13 residues. Germline CDR1 and CDR2: MNHNY and SVGAGI (reference sequence). The V gene end was trimmed by 5 bases and the J gene end by 7 bases; junction bases not matched to a gene: 6. The CDR3 spells CASSDRGRGEAFS. CDR3 sequence (DNA): TGTGCCAGCAGTGACAGGGGAAGAGGTGAAGCTTTCTCT.

This clonotype was counted between two and nine times. The V call is TRBV6-1, the J call TRBJ2-3; perhaps D is TRBD1 or TRBD2 (5 bases each). The CDR3 is 13 amino acids. V was trimmed by 5 bases and J by 2 bases, leaving 8 bases between them. In germline, CDR1 is MNHNS, CDR2 SASEGT. CDR3 loop: CASSPGTTDTQYF. The CDR3, as DNA: TGTGCCAGCAGTCCCGGGACCACAGATACGCAGTATTTT.

The CDR3 region is CASSYRSQTHNEQFF. CDR3 sequence (DNA): TGTGCCAGCAGTTACCGTAGCCAGACTCACAATGAGCAGTTCTTC. The V and J genes are TRBV6-2 or TRBV6-3 and TRBJ2-1, with D hard to call. Germline V lookup: CDR1 MNHEY, CDR2 SVGEGT. The ends were cut back, 2 bases at V and 5 bases at J, with 13 bases in the middle. The CDR3 sequence is 15 residues long.